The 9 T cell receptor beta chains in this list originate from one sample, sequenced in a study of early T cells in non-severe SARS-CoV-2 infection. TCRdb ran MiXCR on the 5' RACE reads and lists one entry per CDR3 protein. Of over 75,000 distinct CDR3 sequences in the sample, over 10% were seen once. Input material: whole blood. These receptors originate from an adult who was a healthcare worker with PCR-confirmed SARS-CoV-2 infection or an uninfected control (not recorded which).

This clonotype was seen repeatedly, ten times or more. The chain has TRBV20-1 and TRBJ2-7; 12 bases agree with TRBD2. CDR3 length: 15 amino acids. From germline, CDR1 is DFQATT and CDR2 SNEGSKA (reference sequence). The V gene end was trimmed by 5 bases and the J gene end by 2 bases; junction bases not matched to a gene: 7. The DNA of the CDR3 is TGCAGTGCTGCGCTCCTAGCGGGGGGGACCTACGAGCAGTACTTC. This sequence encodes CSAALLAGGTYEQYF.

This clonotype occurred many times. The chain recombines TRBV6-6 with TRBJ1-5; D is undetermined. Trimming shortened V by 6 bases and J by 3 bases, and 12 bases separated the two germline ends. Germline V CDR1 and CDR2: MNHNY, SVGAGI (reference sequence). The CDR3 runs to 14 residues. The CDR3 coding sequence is TGTGCCAGCAGAAACGGACTGAACAATCAGCCCCAGCATTTT. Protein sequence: CASRNGLNNQPQHF.

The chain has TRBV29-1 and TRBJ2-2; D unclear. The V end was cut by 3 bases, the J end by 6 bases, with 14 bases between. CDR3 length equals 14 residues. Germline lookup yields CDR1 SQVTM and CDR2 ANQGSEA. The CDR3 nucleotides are TGCAGCGTTGATGGGGTGGGCTCCCCCGGGGAGCTGTTTTTT. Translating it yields CSVDGVGSPGELFF.

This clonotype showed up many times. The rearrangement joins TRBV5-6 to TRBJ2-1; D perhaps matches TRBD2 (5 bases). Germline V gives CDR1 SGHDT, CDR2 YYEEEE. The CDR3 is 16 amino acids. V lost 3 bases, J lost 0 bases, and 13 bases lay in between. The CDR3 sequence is CASSYNRDISYNEQFF. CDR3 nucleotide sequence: TGTGCCAGCAGCTATAACCGGGATATCTCCTACAATGAGCAGTTCTTC.

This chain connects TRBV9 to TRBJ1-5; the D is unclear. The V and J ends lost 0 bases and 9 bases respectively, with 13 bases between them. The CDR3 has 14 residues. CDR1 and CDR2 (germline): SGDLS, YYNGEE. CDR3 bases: TGTGCCAGCAGCGTAGCGAGTGGTGAGTGGCCCCAGCATTTT. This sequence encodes CASSVASGEWPQHF.

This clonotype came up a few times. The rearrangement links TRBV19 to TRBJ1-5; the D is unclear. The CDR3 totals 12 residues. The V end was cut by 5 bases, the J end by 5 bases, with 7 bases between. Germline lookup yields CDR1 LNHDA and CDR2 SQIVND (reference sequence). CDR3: CASSPHYQPQHF. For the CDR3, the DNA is TGTGCCAGTAGTCCACATTATCAGCCCCAGCATTTT.

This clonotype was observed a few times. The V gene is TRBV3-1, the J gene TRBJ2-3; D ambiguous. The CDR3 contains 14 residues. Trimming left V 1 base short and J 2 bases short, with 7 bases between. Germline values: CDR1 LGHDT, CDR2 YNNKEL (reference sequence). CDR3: CASSQGQITDTQYF. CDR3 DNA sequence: TGTGCCAGCAGCCAAGGGCAGATCACAGATACGCAGTATTTT.

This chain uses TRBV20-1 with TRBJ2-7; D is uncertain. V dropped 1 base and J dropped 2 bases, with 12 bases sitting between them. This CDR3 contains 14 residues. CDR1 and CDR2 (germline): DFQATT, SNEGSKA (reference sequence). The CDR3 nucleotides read TGCAGTGCTAGAGGTCCGACTCCTCCCTACGAGCAGTACTTC. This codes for CSARGPTPPYEQYF.

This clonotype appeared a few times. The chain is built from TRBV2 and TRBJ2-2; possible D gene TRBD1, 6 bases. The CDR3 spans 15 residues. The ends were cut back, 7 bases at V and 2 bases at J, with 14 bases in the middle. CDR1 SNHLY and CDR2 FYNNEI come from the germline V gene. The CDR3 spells CASTLTGLNTGELFF. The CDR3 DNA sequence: TGTGCCAGCACCCTGACAGGACTTAACACCGGGGAGCTGTTTTTT.